What follows are 18 T cell receptor beta chains derived from one specimen sequenced in a study of blood T cell repertoires in COVID-19. The protocol was immunoSEQ multiplex PCR, while the TCRdb copy is restricted to in-frame clones and leaves out a portion. This table has about 110,000 clones, approximately 87% appearing once. The sequenced material came from peripheral blood. The receptors were sampled from a woman aged 55-69 years with acute or convalescent COVID-19.

This chain connects TRBV28 to TRBJ1-1; TRBD1 is a possible D gene (6 bases). The V gene's germline CDR1 is MDHEN and CDR2 SYDVKM. The CDR3 length is 12 residues. V was clipped by 6 bases and J by 10 bases, with 15 bases between them. CDR3 sequence: CASRPAGERAFF. For the CDR3, the DNA is TGTGCCAGCAGGCCAGCAGGGGAACGAGCTTTCTTT.

The J gene is TRBJ1-1, the V gene TRBV3-1 (or the pseudogene TRBV3-2), with TRBD1 matching 7 bases. V dropped 4 bases and J dropped 8; count of bases not matched to a gene: 7. The V gene's germline CDR1 is LGHDT and CDR2 YNNKEL (reference sequence). CDR3 length: 13 amino acids. CDR3 bases: TGTGCCAGCAGCCGAGACAGGGCGGCCGAAGCTTTCTTT. Protein: CASSRDRAAEAFF.

Only one count was recorded for this clone. The CDR3 loop is CASSLAASSGVGTQYF. CDR3 nucleotides: TGTGCCAGCAGCTTAGCAGCGTCTAGCGGGGTCGGGACCCAGTACTTC. The chain joins TRBV11-3 to TRBJ2-5; 9 bases align to TRBD2. The CDR3 is made up of 16 amino acids. CDR1 and CDR2 from the germline V gene are SGHNT and YENEEA. V was pared by 1 base and J by 7 bases, with 10 bases of the junction left unmatched. Full variable domain (outside the CDR3, taken from reference TRBV11-3 and TRBJ2-5): EAGVVQSPRYKIIEKKQPVAFWCNPISGHNTLYWYLQNLGQGPELLIRYENEEAVDDSQLPKDRFSAERLKGVDSTLKIQPAELGDSAVYLCASSLAASSGVGTQYFGPGTRLLVL.

The V and J genes are TRBV29-1 and TRBJ2-1, with 8 bases lining up with TRBD2. Germline CDR1 is SQVTM and CDR2 is ANQGSEA. The CDR3 is 15 amino acids. V shed 5 bases and J 6 bases; nucleotides not matched to a gene: 12. The CDR3 nucleotides read TGCAGCGTTCGCGGTCGCGGGGGGCCCCGCAATGAGCAGTTCTTC. This encodes CSVRGRGGPRNEQFF.

The V call is TRBV9, the J call TRBJ1-3; D uncertain. This CDR3 region has 14 residues. Trimming stripped 4 bases from V and 0 bases from J, with 8 bases between. CDR1 SGDLS and CDR2 YYNGEE come from the germline V gene. The CDR3 nucleotides are TGTGCCAGCAGCCCCCAGTCCTCTGGAAACACCATATATTTT. It translates to CASSPQSSGNTIYF. Full variable domain (remainder filled in from reference TRBV9 and TRBJ1-3): DSGVTQTPKHLITATGQRVTLRCSPRSGDLSVYWYQQSLDQGLQFLIQYYNGEERAKGNILERFSAQQFPDLHSELNLSSLELGDSALYFCASSPQSSGNTIYFGEGSWLTVV.

The chain employs TRBV18 and TRBJ1-1; 7 nucleotides align to TRBD1. The ends lost 3 bases at V and 6 bases at J; junction bases unmatched: 7. The germline V gene encodes CDR1 KGHSH and CDR2 LQKENI. This CDR3 has 14 residues. The CDR3 region has the DNA TGTGCCAGCTCACCGGGGGACAGTGGCTCTGAAGCTTTCTTT. Its protein is CASSPGDSGSEAFF.

Here the CDR3 DNA reads TGTGCCAGCTCACCGGGAGGTGGGGAAGGCTATGGCTACACCTTC. Protein: CASSPGGGEGYGYTF. V usage is TRBV18 and J usage is TRBJ1-2; D is unresolved. CDR3 length equals 15 residues. Trimming took off 3 bases at V and 4 bases at J, with 15 bases between the two ends. In germline, CDR1 is KGHSH, CDR2 LQKENI.

This chain links TRBV28 with TRBJ1-5, with 7 bases matching TRBD1. This CDR3 is 17 amino acids long. After removal of 7 bases from V and 0 bases from J, the junction contained 12 bases not matched to a gene. Germline lookup yields CDR1 MDHEN and CDR2 SYDVKM. CDR3 residues: CASIRTGRSHSNQPQHF. In DNA, the CDR3 is TGTGCCAGCATCCGGACAGGACGATCTCATAGCAATCAGCCCCAGCATTTT.

In this sample, this clone turned up once. V usage is TRBV9 and J usage is TRBJ2-6; 7 nucleotides line up with TRBD2. The CDR3 spans 16 residues. The J segment lost 2 bases and the V segment lost 4 bases, leaving 6 bases of the junction unmatched. Germline CDR1 is SGDLS and CDR2 is YYNGEE. The CDR3 protein is CASSLTSDAGANVLTF. Written as DNA, the CDR3 is TGTGCCAGCAGCCTCACTAGCGATGCTGGGGCCAACGTCCTGACTTTC.

The V gene is TRBV10-2, the J gene TRBJ2-2, with a tentative D call TRBD1 (6 bases). V lost 6 bases and J 4 bases, leaving 12 bases between the germline ends. Germline assignment: CDR1 WSHSY and CDR2 SAAADI. The CDR3 is 14 amino acids. In DNA form, the CDR3 reads TGCGCCAGCAGACAGGGCGTGGGCACCGGGGAGCTGTTTTTT. This gives the protein CASRQGVGTGELFF.

V and J are TRBV5-6 and TRBJ2-1; 13 positions agree with TRBD2. The germline gives CDR1 SGHDT, CDR2 YYEEEE. The CDR3 loop spans 17 amino acids. Trimming cost V 1 base and J 8 bases; bases outside gene matches: 9. The CDR3 here is CASSLFGTSGRAHEQFF. CDR3 sequence (DNA): TGTGCCAGCAGCTTGTTTGGAACTAGCGGGAGGGCCCATGAGCAGTTCTTC.

The table lists this clone with a few counts. This chain connects TRBV7-3 to TRBJ1-2; D possibly corresponds to TRBD1 (5 bases). The length of the CDR3 is 14 residues. The V gene lost 5 bases and the J gene lost 8 bases, with 18 bases spanning the gap. CDR1 is SGHTA, CDR2 FQGTGA, per germline. CDR3 DNA: TGTGCCAGCAGCCGCCCATCGGGGGAACGGGGCTACACCTTC. Translating it yields CASSRPSGERGYTF.

The chain joins TRBV19 to TRBJ2-7; maybe TRBD1 (5 bases). The ends were cut back, 6 bases at V and 2 bases at J, with 5 bases in the middle. The CDR3 contains 11 residues. Germline lookup yields CDR1 LNHDA and CDR2 SQIVND (reference sequence). The CDR3 DNA is TGTGCCAGTAGCAGGGCCTACGAGCAGTACTTC. Translation: CASSRAYEQYF.

The chain couples TRBV6-5 to TRBJ2-2; TRBD2 aligns across 8 bases. V trimming: 7 bases; J trimming: 1 base; junction bases outside the gene matches: 5. The CDR3 spans 15 residues. Germline loops: CDR1 MNHEY, CDR2 SVGAGI. CDR3 region: CASKIAGQNTGELFF. Here the CDR3 DNA reads TGTGCCAGCAAAATAGCGGGACAGAACACCGGGGAGCTGTTTTTT.

The CDR3 nucleotides read TGTGCCAGCGGGACGACAGGGAGAGGGCTGGGTGGCTACACCTTC. This encodes CASGTTGRGLGGYTF. The chain is built from TRBV28 and TRBJ1-2, with 7 bases matching TRBD1. The CDR3 extends over 15 amino acids. With 8 bases clipped from V and 7 bases from J, the junction kept 16 bases outside the gene matches. Germline V CDR1 and CDR2: MDHEN, SYDVKM.

A few counts support this clone. The V gene is TRBV15, the J gene TRBJ1-4; D is undetermined. Deletions cut 5 bases from V and 8 bases from J, with 21 bases between. The CDR3 covers 16 residues. Germline V gives CDR1 LNHNV, CDR2 YYDKDF (reference sequence). In DNA form, the CDR3 reads TGTGCCACCAGCTGGGAGAGACCGGGTCAAGGGGAAAAACTGTTTTTT. It specifies CATSWERPGQGEKLFF.

The chain employs TRBV19 and TRBJ1-1; possibly TRBD1 for D (5 bases). This CDR3 region has 15 residues. In germline, CDR1 is LNHDA, CDR2 SQIVND (reference sequence). Trimming removed 6 bases from V and 2 bases from J, with 16 bases in between. CDR3 sequence: CASRPQDLINTEAFF. In nucleotides, the CDR3 is TGTGCCAGTAGGCCACAGGATCTCATAAACACTGAAGCTTTCTTT. Filled out from reference TRBV19 and TRBJ1-1, the complete variable domain reads DGGITQSPKYLFRKEGQNVTLSCEQNLNHDAMYWYRQDPGQGLRLIYYSQIVNDFQKGDIAEGYSVSREKKESFPLTVTSAQKNPTAFYLCASRPQDLINTEAFFGQGTRLTVV.

The chain couples TRBV5-1 to TRBJ1-3; possible D gene TRBD1, 5 bases. The ends were cut back, 4 bases at V and 4 bases at J, with 12 bases in the middle. The CDR3 contains 14 residues. Germline V lookup: CDR1 SGHRS, CDR2 YFSETQ. The CDR3 sequence: CASSPGLTGNTIYF. The CDR3 DNA follows: TGCGCCAGCAGCCCGGGACTAACGGGAAACACCATATATTTT.